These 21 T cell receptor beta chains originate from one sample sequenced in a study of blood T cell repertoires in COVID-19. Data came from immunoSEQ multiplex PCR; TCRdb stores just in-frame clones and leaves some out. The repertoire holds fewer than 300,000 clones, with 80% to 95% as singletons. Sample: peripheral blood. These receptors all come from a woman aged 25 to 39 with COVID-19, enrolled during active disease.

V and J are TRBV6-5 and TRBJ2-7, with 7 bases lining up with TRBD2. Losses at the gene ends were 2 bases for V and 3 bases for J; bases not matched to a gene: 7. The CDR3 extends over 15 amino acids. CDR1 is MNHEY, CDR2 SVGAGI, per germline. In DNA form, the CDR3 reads TGTGCCAGCAGTTACGGGGGGGGAGGGATCTACGAGCAGTACTTC. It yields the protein CASSYGGGGIYEQYF.

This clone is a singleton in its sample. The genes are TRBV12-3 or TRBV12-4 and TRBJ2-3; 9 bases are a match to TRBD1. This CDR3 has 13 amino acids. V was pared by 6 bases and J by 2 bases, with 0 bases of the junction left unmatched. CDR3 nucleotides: TGTGCCAGCAGACAGGGGGCCACAGATACGCAGTATTTT. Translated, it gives CASRQGATDTQYF.

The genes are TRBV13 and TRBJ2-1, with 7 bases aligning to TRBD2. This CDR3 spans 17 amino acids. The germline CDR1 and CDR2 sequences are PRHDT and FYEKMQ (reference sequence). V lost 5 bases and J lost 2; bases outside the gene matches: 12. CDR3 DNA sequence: TGTGCCAGCAGCCATGACAAGGGAGGACTAGCCTACAATGAGCAGTTCTTC. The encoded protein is CASSHDKGGLAYNEQFF.

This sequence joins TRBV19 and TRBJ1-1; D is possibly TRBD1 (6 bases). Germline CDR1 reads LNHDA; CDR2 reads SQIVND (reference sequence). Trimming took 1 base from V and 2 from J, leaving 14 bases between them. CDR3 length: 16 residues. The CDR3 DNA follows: TGTGCCAGTAGTATAGGGCAGGGGAGGGGTAACACTGAAGCTTTCTTT. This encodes CASSIGQGRGNTEAFF.

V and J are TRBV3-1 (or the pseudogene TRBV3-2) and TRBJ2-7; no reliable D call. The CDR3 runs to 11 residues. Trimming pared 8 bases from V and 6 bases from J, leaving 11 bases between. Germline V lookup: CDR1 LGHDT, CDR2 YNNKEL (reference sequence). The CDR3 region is CASGERFEQYF. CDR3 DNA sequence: TGTGCCAGCGGCGAGAGGTTCGAGCAGTACTTC.

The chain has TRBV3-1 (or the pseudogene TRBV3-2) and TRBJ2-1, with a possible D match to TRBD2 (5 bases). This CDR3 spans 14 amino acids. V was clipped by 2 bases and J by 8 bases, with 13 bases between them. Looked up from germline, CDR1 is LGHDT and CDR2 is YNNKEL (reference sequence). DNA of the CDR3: TGTGCCAGCAGCCAACGGGTGGGAGCCGATGAGCAGTTCTTC. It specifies CASSQRVGADEQFF.

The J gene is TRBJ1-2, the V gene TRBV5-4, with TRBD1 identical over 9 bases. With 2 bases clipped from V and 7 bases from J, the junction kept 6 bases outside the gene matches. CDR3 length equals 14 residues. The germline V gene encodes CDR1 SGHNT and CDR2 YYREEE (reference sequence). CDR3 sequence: CASSFEDRGFGYTF. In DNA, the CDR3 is TGTGCCAGCAGCTTTGAGGACAGGGGATTTGGCTACACCTTC.

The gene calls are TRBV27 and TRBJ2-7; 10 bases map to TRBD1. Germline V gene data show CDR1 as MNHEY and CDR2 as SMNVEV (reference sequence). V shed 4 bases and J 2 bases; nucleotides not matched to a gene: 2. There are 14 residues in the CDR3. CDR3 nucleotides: TGTGCCAGCAGTTGGACAGGGGGGACCTACGAGCAGTACTTC. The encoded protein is CASSWTGGTYEQYF.

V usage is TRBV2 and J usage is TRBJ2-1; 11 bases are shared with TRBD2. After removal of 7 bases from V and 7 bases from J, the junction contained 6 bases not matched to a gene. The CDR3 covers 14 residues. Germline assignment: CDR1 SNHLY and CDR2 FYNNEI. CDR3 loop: CASNLAGGLNEQFF. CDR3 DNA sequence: TGTGCCAGCAATTTAGCGGGAGGGTTGAATGAGCAGTTCTTC.

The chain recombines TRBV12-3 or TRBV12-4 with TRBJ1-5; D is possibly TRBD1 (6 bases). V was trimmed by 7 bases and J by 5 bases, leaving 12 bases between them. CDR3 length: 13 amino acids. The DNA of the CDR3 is TGTGCCAGCACCCGGACAGAAGATCAGCCCCAGCATTTT. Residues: CASTRTEDQPQHF.

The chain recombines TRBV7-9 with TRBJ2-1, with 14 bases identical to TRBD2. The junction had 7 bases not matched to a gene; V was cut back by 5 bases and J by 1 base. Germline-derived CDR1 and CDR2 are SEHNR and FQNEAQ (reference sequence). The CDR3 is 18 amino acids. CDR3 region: CASSPGLAGGSSYNEQFF. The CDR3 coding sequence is TGTGCCAGCAGCCCCGGACTAGCGGGAGGATCGTCCTACAATGAGCAGTTCTTC.

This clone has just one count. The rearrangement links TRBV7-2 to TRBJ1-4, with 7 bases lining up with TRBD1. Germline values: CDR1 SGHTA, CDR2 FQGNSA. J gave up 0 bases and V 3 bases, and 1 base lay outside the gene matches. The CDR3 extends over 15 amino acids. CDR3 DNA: TGTGCCAGCAGCTTGACAGGGCCAACTAATGAAAAACTGTTTTTT. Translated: CASSLTGPTNEKLFF.

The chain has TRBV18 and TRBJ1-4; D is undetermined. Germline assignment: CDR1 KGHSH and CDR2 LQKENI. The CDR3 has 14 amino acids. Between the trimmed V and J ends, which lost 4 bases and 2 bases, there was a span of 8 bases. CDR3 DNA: TGTGCCAGCTCACATCCGGGGACTAATGAAAAACTGTTTTTT. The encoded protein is CASSHPGTNEKLFF. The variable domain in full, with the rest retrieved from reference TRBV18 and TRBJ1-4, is NAGVMQNPRHLVRRRGQEARLRCSPMKGHSHVYWYRQLPEEGLKFMVYLQKENIIDESGMPKERFSAEFPKEGPSILRIQQVVRGDSAAYFCASSHPGTNEKLFFGSGTQLSVL.

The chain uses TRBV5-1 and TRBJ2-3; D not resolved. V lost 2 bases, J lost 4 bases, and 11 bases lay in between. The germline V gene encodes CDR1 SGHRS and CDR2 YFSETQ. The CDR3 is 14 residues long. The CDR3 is CASSFMRSPDTQYF. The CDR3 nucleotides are TGCGCCAGCAGCTTCATGAGGTCACCAGATACGCAGTATTTT.

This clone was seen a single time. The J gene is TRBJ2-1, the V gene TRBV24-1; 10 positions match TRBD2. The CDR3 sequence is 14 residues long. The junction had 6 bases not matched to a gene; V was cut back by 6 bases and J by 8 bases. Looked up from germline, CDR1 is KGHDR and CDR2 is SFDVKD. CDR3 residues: CATSSSGSLDEQFF. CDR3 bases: TGTGCCACCAGTTCTAGCGGGAGTCTCGATGAGCAGTTCTTC.

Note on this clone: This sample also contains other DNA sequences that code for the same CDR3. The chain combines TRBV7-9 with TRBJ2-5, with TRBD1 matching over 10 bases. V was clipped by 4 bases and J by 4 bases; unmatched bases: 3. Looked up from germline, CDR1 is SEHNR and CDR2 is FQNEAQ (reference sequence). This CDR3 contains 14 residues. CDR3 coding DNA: TGTGCCAGCAGCTCTCGGACAGGGGGAGAGACCCAGTACTTC. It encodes CASSSRTGGETQYF.

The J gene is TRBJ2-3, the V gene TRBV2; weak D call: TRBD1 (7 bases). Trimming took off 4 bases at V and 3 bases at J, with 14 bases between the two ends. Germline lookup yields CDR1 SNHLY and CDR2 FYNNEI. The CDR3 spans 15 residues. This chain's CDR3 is CASSVRRGVTDTQYF. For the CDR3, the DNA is TGTGCCAGCAGTGTCCGCAGGGGGGTTACAGATACGCAGTATTTT.

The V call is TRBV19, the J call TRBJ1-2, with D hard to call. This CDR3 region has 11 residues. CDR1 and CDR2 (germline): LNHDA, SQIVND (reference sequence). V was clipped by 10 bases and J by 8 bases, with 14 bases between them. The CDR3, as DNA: TGTGCCACCAGGACGGGGAACGGCTACACCTTC. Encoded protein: CATRTGNGYTF.

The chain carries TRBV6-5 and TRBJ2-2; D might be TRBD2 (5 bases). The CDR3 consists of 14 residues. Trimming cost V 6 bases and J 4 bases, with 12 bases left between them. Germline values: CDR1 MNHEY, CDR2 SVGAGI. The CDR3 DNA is TGTGCCAGCAGACAGCCCGCGGGCACCGGGGAGCTGTTTTTT. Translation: CASRQPAGTGELFF.

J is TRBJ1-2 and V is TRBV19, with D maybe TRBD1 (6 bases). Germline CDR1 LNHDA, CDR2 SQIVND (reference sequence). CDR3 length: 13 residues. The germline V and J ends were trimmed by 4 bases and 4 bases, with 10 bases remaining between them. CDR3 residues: CASSNRVLYGYTF. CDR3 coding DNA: TGTGCCAGTAGTAACAGGGTTCTCTATGGCTACACCTTC.

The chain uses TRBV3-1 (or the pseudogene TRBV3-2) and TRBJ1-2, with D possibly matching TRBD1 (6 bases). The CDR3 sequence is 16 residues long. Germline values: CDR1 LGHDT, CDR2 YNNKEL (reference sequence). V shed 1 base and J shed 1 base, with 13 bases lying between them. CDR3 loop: CASSQGRTDNNYGYTF. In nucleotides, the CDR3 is TGTGCCAGCAGCCAAGGGAGGACAGACAATAACTATGGCTACACCTTC.